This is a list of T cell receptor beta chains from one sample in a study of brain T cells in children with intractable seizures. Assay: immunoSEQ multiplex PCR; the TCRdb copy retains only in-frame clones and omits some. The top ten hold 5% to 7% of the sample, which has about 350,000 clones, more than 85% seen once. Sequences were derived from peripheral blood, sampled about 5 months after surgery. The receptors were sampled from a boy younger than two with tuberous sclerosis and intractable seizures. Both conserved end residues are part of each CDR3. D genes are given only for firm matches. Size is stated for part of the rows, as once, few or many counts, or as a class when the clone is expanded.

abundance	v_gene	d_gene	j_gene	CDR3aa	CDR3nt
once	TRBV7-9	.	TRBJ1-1	CASSLERGLDTEAFF	TGTGCCAGCAGCTTAGAAAGGGGTTTGGACACTGAAGCTTTCTTT
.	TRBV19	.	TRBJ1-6	CASSSEPGPINSPLHF	TGTGCCAGTAGCAGTGAGCCGGGACCGATTAATTCACCCCTCCACTTT
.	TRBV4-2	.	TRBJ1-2	CASSQDDSYSYGYTF	TGTGCCAGCAGCCAAGATGACAGCTACTCGTATGGCTACACCTTC
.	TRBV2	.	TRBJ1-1	CASSETWLSGAFF	TGTGCCAGCAGTGAAACGTGGCTCAGCGGAGCTTTCTTT
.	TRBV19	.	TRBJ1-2	CATSFSAGTGSGYTF	TGTGCCACCTCCTTTTCGGCGGGCACAGGGTCTGGCTACACCTTC
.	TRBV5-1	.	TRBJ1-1	CASSFETVNTEAFF	TGCGCCAGCAGCTTTGAGACAGTGAACACTGAAGCTTTCTTT
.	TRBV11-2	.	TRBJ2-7	CASSLLWSSYEQYF	TGTGCCAGCAGCTTACTCTGGAGCTCCTACGAGCAGTACTTC
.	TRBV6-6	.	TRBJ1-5	CASLIGIDQPQHF	TGTGCCAGCTTAATAGGAATTGATCAGCCCCAGCATTTT
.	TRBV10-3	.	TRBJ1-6	CAIRSGQSSYNSPLHF	TGTGCCATCAGGTCCGGACAGAGCTCCTATAATTCACCCCTCCACTTT
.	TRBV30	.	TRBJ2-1	CAWNALRKDFQSYNEQFF	TGTGCCTGGAACGCTCTTCGAAAGGACTTTCAATCCTACAATGAGCAGTTCTTC
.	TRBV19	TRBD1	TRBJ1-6	CASSPGQVTSPLHF	TGTGCCAGTAGCCCGGGACAGGTGACTTCACCCCTCCACTTT
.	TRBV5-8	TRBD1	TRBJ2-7	CASSYGTGRYEQYF	TGTGCCAGCAGCTACGGGACAGGGAGATACGAGCAGTACTTC
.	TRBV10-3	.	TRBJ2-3	CAISAVGPVTDTQYF	TGTGCCATCAGCGCCGTGGGGCCAGTCACAGATACGCAGTATTTT
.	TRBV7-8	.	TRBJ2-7	CASSLLSGPYEQYF	TGTGCCAGCAGCCTCCTTTCCGGCCCCTACGAGCAGTACTTC
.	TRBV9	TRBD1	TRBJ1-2	CASSPRTGGFNYGYTF	TGTGCCAGCAGCCCTCGGACAGGGGGCTTTAACTATGGCTACACCTTC
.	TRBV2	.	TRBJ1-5	CASSESFGQNSNQPQHF	TGTGCCAGCAGTGAATCATTTGGCCAGAATAGCAATCAGCCCCAGCATTTT
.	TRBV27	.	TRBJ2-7	CASSLGYPAYEQYF	TGTGCCAGCAGTTTAGGCTATCCCGCCTACGAGCAGTACTTC